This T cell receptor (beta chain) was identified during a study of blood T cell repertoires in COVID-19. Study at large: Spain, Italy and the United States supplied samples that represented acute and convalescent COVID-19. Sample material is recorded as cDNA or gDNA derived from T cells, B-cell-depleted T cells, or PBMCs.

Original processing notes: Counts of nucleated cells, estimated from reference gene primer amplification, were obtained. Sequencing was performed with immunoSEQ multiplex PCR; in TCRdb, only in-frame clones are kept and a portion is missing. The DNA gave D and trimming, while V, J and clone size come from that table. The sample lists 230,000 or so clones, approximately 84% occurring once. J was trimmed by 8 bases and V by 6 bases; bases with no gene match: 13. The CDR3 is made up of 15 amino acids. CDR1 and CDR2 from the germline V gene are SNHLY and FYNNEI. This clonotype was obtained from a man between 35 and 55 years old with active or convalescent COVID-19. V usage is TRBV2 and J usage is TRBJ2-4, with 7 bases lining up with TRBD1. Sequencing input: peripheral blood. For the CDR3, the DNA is TGTGCCAGCAGCGCAGACACAGGGGAAGGATACATTCAGTACTTC. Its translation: CASSADTGEGYIQYF. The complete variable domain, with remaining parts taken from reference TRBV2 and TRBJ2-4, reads EPEVTQTPSHQVTQMGQEVILRCVPISNHLYFYWYRQILGQKVEFLVSFYNNEISEKSEIFDDQFSVERPDGSNFTLKIRSTKLEDSAMYFCASSADTGEGYIQYFGAGTRLSVL.